This entry describes one T cell receptor beta chain. Its antigen is unknown. Sequencing of the DNA from cultured CD4+ T cells was carried out with the Oncomine TCR Beta short-read assay. MiXCR, run by TCRdb on the PCR reads, gives a single entry per CDR3 protein. Of 3,500 to 5,500 distinct CDR3 sequences listed, more than 65% are singletons. This entry is derived from a study of vaccination and CD4 T cells after COVID-19. On the study more broadly: The authors used overlapping spike peptides from SARS-CoV-2, HCoV-NL63, HCoV-OC43 and HCoV-229E to stimulate cells.

This sample's treatment: roughly 10-day PBMC culture with coronavirus spike peptide pools or control peptides (ViraFEST assay). Looked up from germline, CDR1 is SGHDT and CDR2 is YYEEEE. The length of the CDR3 is 12 residues. The V and J ends lost 4 bases and 4 bases respectively, with 8 bases between them. The source of this sequence is a human donor who had recovered from COVID-19. The sample comprised CD4+ T cells from blood, cultured in vitro. The chain employs TRBV5-6 and TRBJ2-5; unclear D gene. In nucleotides, the CDR3 is TGTGCCAGCAGCCCCGAAGGAGAGACCCAGTACTTC. Translating it yields CASSPEGETQYF.